This TCR beta chain was recovered during a study of T cell repertoires in cytomegalovirus infection. CDR3 length equals 15 residues. V dropped 0 bases and J dropped 0 bases, with 6 bases sitting between them. Germline V CDR1 and CDR2: SGHNT, YYREEE (reference sequence). Worth noting for this clonotype: Its specificity is not known.

TCRdb re-called the reads through MiXCR, storing one row per CDR3 protein. The profile shows roughly 500,000 distinct CDR3 sequences, roughly a third of them singletons. This sequence was found in a human donor in good health (CMV status not recorded). Some clones in this sample may be carry-over from other donors' samples. The chain couples TRBV5-4 to TRBJ2-2; D unclear. Here the sequenced sample was cultured PBMCs, taken from culture after CMV antigen stimulation. CDR3 sequence (DNA): TGTGCCAGCAGCTTGGACAACTCGAACACCGGGGAGCTGTTTTTT. This gives the protein CASSLDNSNTGELFF. Drawing the rest from reference TRBV5-4 and TRBJ2-2, the complete variable domain is ETGVTQSPTHLIKTRGQQVTLRCSSQSGHNTVSWYQQALGQGPQFIFQYYREEENGRGNFPPRFSGLQFPNYSSELNVNALELDDSALYLCASSLDNSNTGELFFGEGSRLTVL.